Below, one T cell receptor beta chain is given with its context. Antigen: not known. This entry is derived from a study of cytotoxic CD8 clonotypes in ibrutinib-treated CLL. For the study at large: Response samples were obtained once patients had received a median 12 months of treatment, range 6 to 36. Study-wide points: Public clonotypes (which were uncommon) either contracted or remained stable on treatment. Baseline clonality, above age-matched healthy donor levels, tracked circulating CD8+ T-cell counts.

From germline, CDR1 is MDHEN and CDR2 SYDVKM. J was trimmed by 2 bases and V by 1 base; bases with no gene match: 4. CDR3 length: 15 residues. Profiled with immunoSEQ multiplex PCR; TCRdb holds only in-frame clones, not every one. This sample has almost 250,000 clones, with 60% to 75% found just once. Genomic DNA in a quantity of around 2 micrograms was derived from cryopreserved PBMCs for TCR beta libraries. Sequencing used PBMCs, obtained after 24 months of ibrutinib treatment. J is TRBJ2-7 and V is TRBV28; 8 bases match TRBD2. The clonotype was recovered from a human donor with chronic lymphocytic leukemia. The CDR3 bases are TGTGCCAGCAGTTTATCGGGAGGGGCGGCCTACGAGCAGTACTTC. Translated, it gives CASSLSGGAAYEQYF.